This TCR beta chain was captured in a study of blood T cell repertoires in COVID-19. The overall study: The samples span acute and convalescent COVID-19 from the United States, Italy and Spain. The cDNA or gDNA used as material had been derived from T cells, B-cell-depleted T cells, or PBMCs.

V was clipped by 2 bases and J by 2 bases, with 10 bases between them. The CDR3 is made up of 15 amino acids. Germline loops: CDR1 LNHDA, CDR2 SQIVND (reference sequence). As originally analysed: By means of reference gene primer amplification, nucleated cell counts were estimated. Measured with immunoSEQ multiplex PCR; TCRdb has only the in-frame clones, and not every one. D and trimming come from the DNA, and the V and J calls and clone size come from that table. Of 50,000 to 65,000 clones listed, around four fifths are singletons. The sample consisted of peripheral blood. The V and J genes are TRBV19 and TRBJ1-5; D is perhaps TRBD1 (6 bases). This TCR derives from a human donor in a cohort sampled during active COVID-19. CDR3: CASSIPQGGNQPQHF. CDR3 DNA sequence: TGTGCCAGTAGTATACCACAGGGAGGCAATCAGCCCCAGCATTTT.